The 16 T cell receptor beta chains presented below share a single source sample, sequenced in a study of OX40 agonist ivuxolimab in advanced cancers. Sequencing used immunoSEQ multiplex PCR; TCRdb keeps in-frame clones, though not all of them. Among some 22,000 clones, approximately 80% were seen once, and the ten largest hold about 2%. The sample here was CD4+ or CD8+ T cells sorted from blood, taken in a trial of the OX40 agonist ivuxolimab. The receptors were gathered from an adult with an advanced solid tumor such as melanoma, head and neck, liver or kidney cancer.

J is TRBJ2-7 and V is TRBV29-1, with D possibly matching TRBD2 (5 bases). V lost 0 bases, J lost 1 base, and 16 bases lay in between. The CDR3 covers 16 residues. Germline V gene sequence: CDR1 SQVTM, CDR2 ANQGSEA. CDR3 in amino acids: CSVEDRNGRGSYEQYF. The DNA for the CDR3 is TGCAGCGTTGAAGATCGAAACGGACGGGGATCCTACGAGCAGTACTTC.

The chain uses TRBV6-5 and TRBJ2-3; no reliable D call. This CDR3 contains 15 residues. V dropped 0 bases and J dropped 5 bases, with 12 bases sitting between them. Germline V gene data show CDR1 as MNHEY and CDR2 as SVGAGI. CDR3 in amino acids: CASSYSRTPGDTQYF. The CDR3 coding sequence is TGTGCCAGCAGTTACTCTAGAACCCCTGGAGATACGCAGTATTTT.

The rearrangement links TRBV4-1 to TRBJ1-2; TRBD1 is a possible D gene (5 bases). The CDR3 length is 16 residues. V lost 1 base to trimming and J lost 1 base, with 13 bases between them. Looked up from germline, CDR1 is MGHRA and CDR2 is YSYEKL. The CDR3 DNA reads as TGCGCCAGCAGCCAAGGTCAGGGTCAGTATAACTATGGCTACACCTTC. Encoded protein: CASSQGQGQYNYGYTF.

The chain joins TRBV11-3 to TRBJ2-1; 9 nucleotides agree with TRBD2. Trimming at V came to 0 bases and at J to 4 bases, leaving 4 bases not matched to a gene. The length of the CDR3 is 16 residues. Per the germline V gene, CDR1 is SGHNT and CDR2 is YENEEA. CDR3 protein: CASSLDSSGDYNEQFF. CDR3 coding DNA: TGTGCCAGCAGCTTAGATTCTAGCGGGGATTACAATGAGCAGTTCTTC. Supplemented by reference TRBV11-3 and TRBJ2-1, the full variable domain reads EAGVVQSPRYKIIEKKQPVAFWCNPISGHNTLYWYLQNLGQGPELLIRYENEEAVDDSQLPKDRFSAERLKGVDSTLKIQPAELGDSAVYLCASSLDSSGDYNEQFFGPGTRLTVL.

This clone was seen just once. This rearrangement joins TRBV7-2 to TRBJ2-7; D gene uncertain. This CDR3 has 13 amino acids. The V gene lost 0 bases and the J gene lost 4 bases, with 7 bases spanning the gap. Germline-derived CDR1 and CDR2 are SGHTA and FQGNSA. CDR3 in amino acids: CASSLAQVYEQYF. CDR3 bases: TGTGCCAGCAGCTTAGCTCAGGTTTACGAGCAGTACTTC. The complete variable domain, with remaining parts taken from reference TRBV7-2 and TRBJ2-7, reads GAGVSQSPSNKVTEKGKDVELRCDPISGHTALYWYRQSLGQGLEFLIYFQGNSAPDKSGLPSDRFSAERTGGSVSTLTIQRTQQEDSAVYLCASSLAQVYEQYFGPGTRLTVT.

The chain uses TRBV27 and TRBJ2-5; possible D gene TRBD1, 5 bases. V was clipped by 2 bases and J by 5 bases, with 9 bases between them. Germline CDR1 MNHEY, CDR2 SMNVEV (reference sequence). The CDR3 has 13 amino acids. CDR3 nucleotide sequence: TGTGCCAGCAGTTTAAGGGGCTGGGAGACCCAGTACTTC. It specifies CASSLRGWETQYF.

This rearrangement joins TRBV28 to TRBJ2-1; possibly TRBD1 or TRBD2 for D (5 bases each). Germline CDR1 MDHEN, CDR2 SYDVKM. This CDR3 has 15 amino acids. Trimming pared 8 bases from V and 4 bases from J, leaving 18 bases between. For the CDR3, the DNA is TGTGCCAGCGGGTCCGGGGCGGGTGGATACAATGAGCAGTTCTTC. It translates to CASGSGAGGYNEQFF.

This clone was recorded a few times. The V gene is TRBV2, the J gene TRBJ1-1, with 7 bases that match TRBD1. Trimming removed 6 bases from V and 7 bases from J; junction bases left unmatched: 11. Germline V gives CDR1 SNHLY, CDR2 FYNNEI. The CDR3 runs to 14 residues. The CDR3 protein is CASRQQGRLNEAFF. In DNA form, the CDR3 reads TGTGCCAGCAGACAACAGGGGAGGCTTAATGAAGCTTTCTTT.

This chain links TRBV5-1 with TRBJ2-2; D is unclear. Deletions cut 4 bases from V and 4 bases from J, with 14 bases between. Germline CDR1 is SGHRS and CDR2 is YFSETQ. This CDR3 spans 15 amino acids. The CDR3 here is CASSLGAASTGELFF. The CDR3, as DNA: TGCGCCAGCAGCCTGGGTGCGGCCTCCACCGGGGAGCTGTTTTTT.

The rearrangement joins TRBV28 to TRBJ1-1; no clear D. V was clipped by 5 bases and J by 11 bases, with 21 bases between them. Germline V gene sequence: CDR1 MDHEN, CDR2 SYDVKM. There are 14 residues in the CDR3. The CDR3 coding sequence is TGTGCCAGCAGTCAATCATTGTCGGCTTCATCGGCTTTCTTT. This translates into CASSQSLSASSAFF.

The chain is built from TRBV2 and TRBJ2-7; D is ambiguous. In germline, CDR1 is SNHLY, CDR2 FYNNEI. The CDR3 extends over 11 amino acids. V was clipped by 8 bases and J by 5 bases, with 10 bases between them. The CDR3 loop reads CASGYLNEQYF. The CDR3 DNA reads as TGTGCCAGCGGATATCTGAACGAGCAGTACTTC. Complete variable domain (other parts from reference TRBV2 and TRBJ2-7): EPEVTQTPSHQVTQMGQEVILRCVPISNHLYFYWYRQILGQKVEFLVSFYNNEISEKSEIFDDQFSVERPDGSNFTLKIRSTKLEDSAMYFCASGYLNEQYFGPGTRLTVT.

This clone was picked up one time. The chain combines TRBV9 with TRBJ2-5; 8 nucleotides agree with TRBD2. Germline CDR1 is SGDLS and CDR2 is YYNGEE. The CDR3 totals 16 residues. Trimming took 0 bases from V and 7 from J; bases not matched to a gene: 11. The CDR3 region is CASSVDGRGGEGTQYF. CDR3 sequence (DNA): TGTGCCAGCAGCGTAGATGGACGGGGGGGCGAAGGGACCCAGTACTTC.

This clone was found a few times. The genes are TRBV28 and TRBJ1-6; no reliable D call. The V and J ends lost 8 bases and 8 bases respectively, with 4 bases between them. Germline V CDR1 and CDR2: MDHEN, SYDVKM. CDR3 size: 10 residues. This chain's CDR3 is CASGYSPLHF. Here the CDR3 DNA reads TGTGCCAGCGGTTATTCACCCCTCCACTTT.

The rearrangement joins TRBV7-2 to TRBJ2-1; 9 nucleotides agree with TRBD1. V shed 4 bases, J shed 6 bases, and the junction held 7 bases outside the gene matches. Germline CDR1 and CDR2: SGHTA and FQGNSA. The CDR3 extends over 15 amino acids. The chain's CDR3 is CASSYGTGTRNEQFF. CDR3 nucleotides: TGTGCCAGCAGCTACGGGACAGGGACACGCAATGAGCAGTTCTTC.

This clone was seen just once. The chain carries TRBV5-1 and TRBJ2-2; 9 bases align to TRBD1. With V trimmed by 4 bases and J by 1 base, 2 bases remained unmatched. The CDR3 length is 15 residues. The germline V gene has CDR1 SGHRS and CDR2 YFSETQ. Here the CDR3 DNA reads TGCGCCAGCAGCAGGGACAGGGAGAACACCGGGGAGCTGTTTTTT. Translation gives CASSRDRENTGELFF.

The CDR3 nucleotides read TGCGCCAGCAGCCAAGTCAGTGCTAATGAGCAGTTCTTC. Its translation is CASSQVSANEQFF. This chain connects TRBV4-1 to TRBJ2-1; no reliable D call. Germline values: CDR1 MGHRA, CDR2 YSYEKL. This CDR3 is 13 amino acids long. The V end was cut by 1 base, the J end by 7 bases, with 8 bases between.